This is a list of T cell receptor beta chains from one sample in a study of control samples from healthy donors and cancer patients. The assay was immunoSEQ multiplex PCR, and TCRdb's table has in-frame clones only and misses some. Of over 45,000 clones listed, around nine tenths are singletons. The material sequenced was PBMCs. These receptors were obtained from a middle-aged man with colorectal cancer. The CDR3 runs from the conserved cysteine through the conserved F or W. A D gene is named only where the DNA matches it firmly. Clone size is shown for a subset of rows, as once, few, many or a class of expanded clone.

j_gene: TRBJ2-5; v_gene: TRBV27; d_gene: -; abundance: -; CDR3nt: TGTGCCAGCAGTTTATCCTGGGGGGCACAAGAGACCCAGTACTTC; CDR3aa: CASSLSWGAQETQYF
j_gene: TRBJ2-7; v_gene: TRBV5-3; d_gene: -; abundance: -; CDR3nt: TGTGCCAGAAGACTCCGGATCTCCTACGAGCAGTACTTC; CDR3aa: CARRLRISYEQYF
j_gene: TRBJ1-5; v_gene: TRBV5-4; d_gene: -; abundance: -; CDR3nt: TGTGCCAGCAGCTTGGGGGGGGCGGGGGCGAAAGATCAGCCCCAGCATTTT; CDR3aa: CASSLGGAGAKDQPQHF
j_gene: TRBJ2-1; v_gene: TRBV10-3; d_gene: -; abundance: -; CDR3nt: TGTGCCATCAGTACTGCCGGGACCCACAATGAGCAGTTCTTC; CDR3aa: CAISTAGTHNEQFF
j_gene: TRBJ2-7; v_gene: TRBV7-2; d_gene: -; abundance: -; CDR3nt: TGTGCCAGCAGCTTAGCAGCGGCATCCGCCTACGAGCAGTACTTC; CDR3aa: CASSLAAASAYEQYF
j_gene: TRBJ2-5; v_gene: TRBV10-3; d_gene: -; abundance: -; CDR3nt: TGTGCCATCAGTGAGTCATTGGGAGAGACCCAGTACTTC; CDR3aa: CAISESLGETQYF
j_gene: TRBJ2-5; v_gene: TRBV18; d_gene: -; abundance: few; CDR3nt: TGTGCCAGCTCACAGGGATCTCAAGAGACCCAGTACTTC; CDR3aa: CASSQGSQETQYF
j_gene: TRBJ2-1; v_gene: TRBV12-5; d_gene: TRBD2; abundance: -; CDR3nt: TGTGCTAGTGGTTTGGTACTTAGCGGGAGGTCTAATGAGCAGTTCTTC; CDR3aa: CASGLVLSGRSNEQFF
j_gene: TRBJ1-1; v_gene: TRBV5-1; d_gene: -; abundance: -; CDR3nt: TGCGCCAGCAGCTTGACGGCAGGGATTAACACTGAAGCTTTCTTT; CDR3aa: CASSLTAGINTEAFF
j_gene: TRBJ1-2; v_gene: TRBV7-2; d_gene: TRBD1; abundance: -; CDR3nt: TGTGCCAGCAGCTTCTTGGACAGGCCTAACTATGGCTACACCTTC; CDR3aa: CASSFLDRPNYGYTF